Each of the 27 T cell receptor beta chains below was sequenced from the same sample in a study of blood T cell repertoires in COVID-19. Assay: immunoSEQ multiplex PCR; the TCRdb copy retains only in-frame clones and omits some. The sample has 110,000 or so clones, around 85% seen once; the top ten hold roughly 5%. Sample: peripheral blood. The source of these receptors is an older woman with COVID-19, enrolled during active disease.

This clone was observed once. The chain combines TRBV6-5 with TRBJ1-1; unclear D gene. The ends were cut back, 2 bases at V and 2 bases at J, with 15 bases in the middle. The CDR3 is 16 residues long. CDR1 and CDR2 (germline): MNHEY, SVGAGI. The DNA of the CDR3 is TGTGCCAGCAGTTACACGAGTCGGGGAGTTAACACTGAAGCTTTCTTT. Protein: CASSYTSRGVNTEAFF.

The chain combines TRBV7-8 with TRBJ1-1, with 8 nucleotides matching TRBD1. Germline CDR1 reads SGHVS; CDR2 reads FQNEAQ. Trimming cost V 6 bases and J 4 bases; bases outside gene matches: 7. This CDR3 region has 14 residues. The CDR3 here is CASRKTGGSTEAFF. CDR3 nucleotides: TGTGCCAGCAGGAAAACAGGGGGTTCCACTGAAGCTTTCTTT.

The rearrangement joins TRBV5-1 to TRBJ1-2, with 9 bases identical to TRBD1. Germline V CDR1 and CDR2: SGHRS, YFSETQ. The V segment lost 0 bases and the J segment 3 bases; nucleotides outside the gene matches: 6. The CDR3 covers 16 residues. As DNA, the CDR3 is TGCGCCAGCAGCTTGGCCGGACAGGGGATCGACTATGGCTACACCTTC. Its translation is CASSLAGQGIDYGYTF.

The chain carries TRBV6-5 and TRBJ1-2; D is possibly TRBD1 (5 bases). In germline, CDR1 is MNHEY, CDR2 SVGAGI. The CDR3 totals 15 residues. V lost 0 bases and J 8 bases, leaving 16 bases between the germline ends. CDR3 sequence reads: CASSYSEGRLKGYTF. The CDR3 DNA sequence: TGTGCCAGCAGTTACTCGGAGGGACGACTTAAAGGCTACACCTTC.

The chain couples TRBV18 to TRBJ1-1; 7 bases are a match to TRBD1. Germline CDR1 KGHSH, CDR2 LQKENI. Losses at the gene ends were 1 base for V and 0 bases for J; bases not matched to a gene: 5. This CDR3 has 16 residues. CDR3 in amino acids: CASSPRDSTMNTEAFF. The CDR3 DNA reads as TGTGCCAGCTCACCACGGGACAGTACCATGAACACTGAAGCTTTCTTT.

V and J are TRBV19 and TRBJ1-2, with 7 bases lining up with TRBD1. V trimming: 8 bases; J trimming: 3 bases; junction bases outside the gene matches: 9. Germline V gives CDR1 LNHDA, CDR2 SQIVND (reference sequence). The CDR3 is 14 amino acids. CDR3 residues: CASSGKGAYYGYTF. Written as DNA, the CDR3 is TGTGCCAGTTCAGGGAAGGGGGCTTACTATGGCTACACCTTC.

The chain joins TRBV6-5 to TRBJ1-2, with D perhaps matching TRBD1 (5 bases). This CDR3 is built from 13 residues. Germline lookup yields CDR1 MNHEY and CDR2 SVGAGI. V was trimmed by 0 bases and J by 6 bases, leaving 8 bases between them. The CDR3 protein is CASSYSRGNGYTF. The CDR3 region has the DNA TGTGCCAGCAGTTACTCGCGGGGGAATGGCTACACCTTC.

This sequence joins TRBV7-2 and TRBJ2-3, with D maybe TRBD1 (6 bases). V was shortened by 5 bases and J by 9 bases, with 12 bases between the two germline ends. The V gene's germline CDR1 is SGHTA and CDR2 FQGNSA. The CDR3 is 12 residues long. This CDR3 is CASSLTGITQYF. DNA for the CDR3: TGTGCCAGCAGCCTCACAGGGATCACGCAGTATTTT.

The genes are TRBV2 and TRBJ2-3, with 8 positions matching TRBD1. The CDR3 runs 17 residues. Germline values: CDR1 SNHLY, CDR2 FYNNEI. V lost 6 bases and J lost 3; bases outside the gene matches: 14. The CDR3: CASSRFLDRVATDTQYF. Written as DNA, the CDR3 is TGTGCCAGCAGCCGCTTCTTGGACAGGGTAGCAACAGATACGCAGTATTTT.

The CDR3 nucleotides are TGTGCCAGCAGCCAGACAGGGATCGGCATTCAGTACTTC. Translating it yields CASSQTGIGIQYF. The genes are TRBV11-2 and TRBJ2-4, with 7 nucleotides matching TRBD1. V dropped 5 bases and J dropped 9; count of bases not matched to a gene: 7. This CDR3 contains 13 residues. CDR1 SGHAT and CDR2 FQNNGV come from the germline V gene.

In the case of this clone: One junction end disagrees with the germline gene, perhaps due to a read error. The CDR3 sequence is CASSQDWSSGVTDTLYF. CDR3 nucleotide sequence: TGTGCCAGCAGCCAAGATTGGTCTAGCGGGGTCACAGATACGCTGTATTTT. The V and J genes are TRBV3-1 (or the pseudogene TRBV3-2) and TRBJ2-3; 9 bases match TRBD2. The CDR3 spans 17 residues. Germline V gene sequence: CDR1 LGHDT, CDR2 YNNKEL (reference sequence).

The chain recombines TRBV19 with TRBJ1-5; no clear D gene. Germline V gene sequence: CDR1 LNHDA, CDR2 SQIVND (reference sequence). CDR3 length: 15 amino acids. The V and J ends lost 5 bases and 0 bases respectively, with 11 bases between them. The CDR3 coding sequence is TGTGCCAGTAGTTCCATGGGAGGTAGCAATCAGCCCCAGCATTTT. Its protein product is CASSSMGGSNQPQHF.

This chain joins TRBV5-8 and TRBJ2-4; a weak D match, TRBD1 (6 bases). The CDR3 is 15 residues long. Germline V CDR1 and CDR2: SGHTS, YDEGEE. Between the trimmed V and J ends, which lost 5 bases and 2 bases, there was a span of 14 bases. The DNA of the CDR3 is TGTGCCAGCAGACACCGGACAGTTACCAAAAACATTCAGTACTTC. This sequence encodes CASRHRTVTKNIQYF.

The genes are TRBV24-1 and TRBJ1-2; a weak D match, TRBD1 (5 bases). The CDR3 runs 14 residues. The V and J ends lost 4 bases and 2 bases respectively, with 10 bases between them. Germline CDR1 reads KGHDR; CDR2 reads SFDVKD. CDR3: CATSDTGSNYGYTF. The CDR3 nucleotides are TGTGCCACCAGTGACACAGGTTCAAACTATGGCTACACCTTC.

This chain uses TRBV7-2 with TRBJ2-5; 9 bases fit TRBD1. The V gene's germline CDR1 is SGHTA and CDR2 FQGNSA. V lost 5 bases and J lost 3; bases outside the gene matches: 4. This CDR3 has 14 amino acids. The CDR3 protein is CASSPRQGEETQYF. CDR3 DNA sequence: TGTGCCAGCAGCCCGCGACAGGGGGAAGAGACCCAGTACTTC. Looking up the rest from reference TRBV7-2 and TRBJ2-5 gives the full variable domain: GAGVSQSPSNKVTEKGKDVELRCDPISGHTALYWYRQSLGQGLEFLIYFQGNSAPDKSGLPSDRFSAERTGGSVSTLTIQRTQQEDSAVYLCASSPRQGEETQYFGPGTRLLVL.

This sequence joins TRBV5-4 and TRBJ1-6; D is undetermined. Germline V lookup: CDR1 SGHNT, CDR2 YYREEE (reference sequence). Between the trimmed V and J ends, which lost 4 bases and 4 bases, there was a span of 15 bases. The CDR3 has 16 residues. This CDR3 reads CASSPDNRAYNSPLHF. For the CDR3, the DNA is TGTGCCAGCAGCCCCGACAATCGAGCTTATAATTCACCCCTCCACTTT.

The J gene is TRBJ1-1, the V gene TRBV15; D is possibly TRBD1 (5 bases). The CDR3 consists of 16 residues. The ends were cut back, 5 bases at V and 6 bases at J, with 22 bases in the middle. Looked up from germline, CDR1 is LNHNV and CDR2 is YYDKDF (reference sequence). The CDR3 sequence: CATSLPRTFLRAEAFF. The CDR3 DNA sequence: TGTGCCACCAGCCTACCTCGGACATTCTTACGGGCTGAAGCTTTCTTT.

This rearrangement joins TRBV18 to TRBJ2-5, with 8 bases fitting TRBD2. The CDR3 extends over 15 amino acids. V lost 3 bases to trimming and J lost 8 bases; unmatched junction nucleotides: 11. Germline assignment: CDR1 KGHSH and CDR2 LQKENI. The CDR3 region is CASSPSGAPDRTQYF. The CDR3 region has the DNA TGTGCCAGCTCACCTAGCGGGGCTCCGGACAGAACCCAGTACTTC. Drawing the rest from reference TRBV18 and TRBJ2-5, the complete variable domain is NAGVMQNPRHLVRRRGQEARLRCSPMKGHSHVYWYRQLPEEGLKFMVYLQKENIIDESGMPKERFSAEFPKEGPSILRIQQVVRGDSAAYFCASSPSGAPDRTQYFGPGTRLLVL.

The rearrangement uses TRBV2 and TRBJ1-1; perhaps TRBD1 as D (5 bases). Trimming took off 7 bases at V and 11 bases at J, with 14 bases between the two ends. In germline, CDR1 is SNHLY, CDR2 FYNNEI. The CDR3 consists of 11 residues. CDR3 amino acids: CASMGGTLAFF. For the CDR3, the DNA is TGTGCCAGCATGGGGGGGACGTTGGCTTTCTTT.

The rearrangement uses TRBV4-1 and TRBJ2-1; 13 positions match TRBD2. Germline values: CDR1 MGHRA, CDR2 YSYEKL. The J segment lost 7 bases and the V segment lost 4 bases, leaving 4 bases of the junction unmatched. The CDR3 has 15 residues. The CDR3 sequence: CASSPLAGGSNEQFF. DNA for the CDR3: TGCGCCAGCAGCCCACTAGCGGGGGGGAGTAATGAGCAGTTCTTC.

V gene TRBV7-2 combines with J gene TRBJ2-3, with TRBD2 matching over 10 bases. Germline V lookup: CDR1 SGHTA, CDR2 FQGNSA. This CDR3 is built from 16 residues. Trimming cost V 4 bases and J 2 bases; bases outside gene matches: 6. The CDR3 sequence is CASSSWTSGPTDTQYF. CDR3 bases: TGTGCCAGCAGCTCTTGGACTAGCGGACCCACAGATACGCAGTATTTT.

The chain carries TRBV3-1 (or the pseudogene TRBV3-2) and TRBJ2-7, with unresolved D. The CDR3 consists of 14 residues. Germline CDR1 LGHDT, CDR2 YNNKEL (reference sequence). Trimming pared 1 base from V and 5 bases from J, leaving 12 bases between. CDR3 residues: CASSQVLIGDEQYF. The CDR3 DNA follows: TGTGCCAGCAGCCAAGTGCTAATTGGAGACGAGCAGTACTTC.

The chain employs TRBV19 and TRBJ2-1; a weak D match, TRBD2 (6 bases). CDR3 length: 14 residues. Trimming removed 6 bases at V and 0 bases at J, with 9 bases between. Germline V gives CDR1 LNHDA, CDR2 SQIVND (reference sequence). In nucleotides, the CDR3 is TGTGCCAGTAGCACGGAGGGCTCCTACAATGAGCAGTTCTTC. This codes for CASSTEGSYNEQFF.

The V call is TRBV11-2, the J call TRBJ1-5; D might be TRBD1 (5 bases). Germline CDR1 and CDR2: SGHAT and FQNNGV. Trimming took 6 bases from V and 5 from J, leaving 11 bases between them. The CDR3 is 13 residues long. CDR3 in DNA: TGTGCCAGCAGTCAACAGGCGGATCAGCCCCAGCATTTT. Amino acids: CASSQQADQPQHF.

The gene calls are TRBV19 and TRBJ2-1; 7 bases agree with TRBD1. V trimming: 6 bases; J trimming: 0 bases; junction bases outside the gene matches: 5. The germline V gene encodes CDR1 LNHDA and CDR2 SQIVND (reference sequence). There are 15 residues in the CDR3. CDR3 protein: CASSRGILSYNEQFF. The DNA of the CDR3 is TGTGCCAGTAGCAGGGGGATCCTCTCCTACAATGAGCAGTTCTTC.

J is TRBJ1-6 and V is TRBV7-9, with 12 nucleotides matching TRBD1. With 5 bases clipped from V and 4 bases from J, the junction kept 6 bases outside the gene matches. Germline V lookup: CDR1 SEHNR, CDR2 FQNEAQ (reference sequence). The CDR3 is 17 amino acids. CDR3 region: CASSPPGQGAYNSPLHF. The DNA for the CDR3 is TGTGCCAGCAGCCCCCCGGGACAGGGGGCTTATAATTCACCCCTCCACTTT.

V usage is TRBV7-6 and J usage is TRBJ2-7; TRBD1 matches at 8 bases. Germline CDR1 reads SGHVS; CDR2 reads FNYEAQ. Unmatched junction bases numbered 8, after V lost 4 bases and J lost 0 bases. This CDR3 has 16 amino acids. CDR3 DNA: TGTGCCAGCAGCTCCGGCGACAGGGGACACTCCTACGAGCAGTACTTC. It encodes CASSSGDRGHSYEQYF.